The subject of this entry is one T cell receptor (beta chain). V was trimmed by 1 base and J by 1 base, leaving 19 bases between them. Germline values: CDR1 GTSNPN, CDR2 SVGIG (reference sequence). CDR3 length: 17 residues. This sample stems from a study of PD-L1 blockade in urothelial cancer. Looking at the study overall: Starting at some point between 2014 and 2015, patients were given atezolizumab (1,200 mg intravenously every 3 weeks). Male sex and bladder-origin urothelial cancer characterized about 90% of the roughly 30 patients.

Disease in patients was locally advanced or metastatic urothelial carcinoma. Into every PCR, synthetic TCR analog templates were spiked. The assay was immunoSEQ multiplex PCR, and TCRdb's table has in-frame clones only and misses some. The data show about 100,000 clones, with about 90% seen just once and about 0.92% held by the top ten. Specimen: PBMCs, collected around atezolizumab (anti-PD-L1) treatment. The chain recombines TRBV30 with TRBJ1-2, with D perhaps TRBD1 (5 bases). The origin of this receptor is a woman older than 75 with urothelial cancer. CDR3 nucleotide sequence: TGTGCCTGGAGTGCCCCTGGGGGAGGGGACTTTAACTATGGCTACACCTTC. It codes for CAWSAPGGGDFNYGYTF.